Listed below are T cell receptor beta chains from one sample, sequenced in a study of T cell responses to AZD1222 COVID-19 vaccine. Using immunoSEQ multiplex PCR, the repertoire was profiled, and TCRdb retains in-frame clones only, with some absent. This repertoire shows some 74,000 clones, nearly 90% found once; its top ten account for around 1.3%. Source: peripheral blood, taken 28 days after the second AZD1222 dose. The receptors here all came from an adult who received the AZD1222 COVID-19 vaccine. Both conserved end residues are part of each CDR3.

CDR3 length: 14
V gene: TRBV28
J gene: TRBJ1-2
CDR3 protein: CASRGTGGGYGYTF

CDR3 length: 13
V gene: TRBV29-1
J gene: TRBJ1-2
CDR3 protein: CSVLRGSGYGYTF

CDR3 length: 15
V gene: TRBV4-3
J gene: TRBJ2-2
CDR3 protein: CASSQGGGWPGELFF

CDR3 length: 14
V gene: TRBV2
J gene: TRBJ2-2
CDR3 protein: CASTEGVFTGELFF

CDR3 length: 13
V gene: TRBV6-2/TRBV6-3
J gene: TRBJ2-7
CDR3 protein: CASRWTGTYEQYF

CDR3 length: 11
V gene: TRBV20-1
J gene: TRBJ1-1
CDR3 protein: CSAVRTAEAFF

CDR3 length: 15
V gene: TRBV7-9
J gene: TRBJ1-1
CDR3 protein: CARDRSLIGNTEAFF

CDR3 length: 12
V gene: TRBV5-8
J gene: TRBJ1-3
CDR3 protein: CASSMSRNTIYF

CDR3 length: 13
V gene: TRBV12-3/TRBV12-4
J gene: TRBJ1-5
CDR3 protein: CASSVDRNQPQHF

CDR3 length: 15
V gene: TRBV6-5
J gene: TRBJ1-5
CDR3 protein: CASNRGWDGDQPQHF

CDR3 length: 16
V gene: TRBV7-9
J gene: TRBJ2-7
CDR3 protein: CASSSTGTSFSYEQYF

CDR3 length: 17
V gene: TRBV3-1/TRBV3-2
J gene: TRBJ1-5
CDR3 protein: CASSQPDRGSRGQPQHF

CDR3 length: 12
V gene: TRBV6-6
J gene: TRBJ1-5
CDR3 protein: CASTRSDQPQHF

CDR3 length: 15
V gene: TRBV29-1
J gene: TRBJ2-1
CDR3 protein: CSVATGTSGVNEQFF

CDR3 length: 16
V gene: TRBV27
J gene: TRBJ2-3
CDR3 protein: CASSLRPGLERDTQYF

CDR3 length: 17
V gene: TRBV4-3
J gene: TRBJ2-1
CDR3 protein: CASSQDRSIGSYNEQFF

CDR3 length: 15
V gene: TRBV2
J gene: TRBJ2-7
CDR3 protein: CASSVGSGRVNEQYF

CDR3 length: 14
V gene: TRBV28
J gene: TRBJ2-7
CDR3 protein: CASHAGTGAHEQYF

CDR3 length: 14
V gene: TRBV2
J gene: TRBJ2-5
CDR3 protein: CASSAGTVQETQYF

CDR3 length: 15
V gene: TRBV18
J gene: TRBJ2-3
CDR3 protein: CASSRASGSTDTQYF

CDR3 length: 16
V gene: TRBV7-8
J gene: TRBJ1-3
CDR3 protein: CASSLGGTDSGNTIYF

CDR3 length: 13
V gene: TRBV6-5
J gene: TRBJ1-1
CDR3 protein: CASRLQGVTEAFF

CDR3 length: 14
V gene: TRBV19
J gene: TRBJ2-7
CDR3 protein: CASSRFANNYEQYF

CDR3 length: 14
V gene: TRBV6-1
J gene: TRBJ1-2
CDR3 protein: CASSEALRPLGYTF

CDR3 length: 11
V gene: TRBV30
J gene: TRBJ1-2
CDR3 protein: CAWSARVGYTF

CDR3 length: 14
V gene: TRBV7-8
J gene: TRBJ1-6
CDR3 protein: CASSLIDANSPLHF

CDR3 length: 15
V gene: TRBV9
J gene: TRBJ2-7
CDR3 protein: CASSAVGTGSYEQYF

CDR3 length: 14
V gene: TRBV12-5
J gene: TRBJ1-4
CDR3 protein: CASGLGTTNEKLFF

CDR3 length: 19
V gene: TRBV4-1
J gene: TRBJ2-5
CDR3 protein: CASSQDLGLAGYIWETQYF

CDR3 length: 12
V gene: TRBV3-1/TRBV3-2
J gene: TRBJ2-5
CDR3 protein: CASSRRDETQYF

CDR3 length: 13
V gene: TRBV5-5
J gene: TRBJ2-7
CDR3 protein: CASSPRRSYEQYF

CDR3 length: 12
V gene: TRBV24-1
J gene: TRBJ2-1
CDR3 protein: CATSDFRNEQFF

CDR3 length: 16
V gene: TRBV3-1/TRBV3-2
J gene: TRBJ1-2
CDR3 protein: CASSQAGQGQGYGYTF

CDR3 length: 15
V gene: TRBV7-9
J gene: TRBJ1-6
CDR3 protein: CATSTEGSSNSPLHF

CDR3 length: 13
V gene: TRBV3-1/TRBV3-2
J gene: TRBJ2-7
CDR3 protein: CASSPGSGWEQYF

CDR3 length: 15
V gene: TRBV7-2
J gene: TRBJ2-3
CDR3 protein: CASSSSFRRTDTQYF

CDR3 length: 14
V gene: TRBV2
J gene: TRBJ1-1
CDR3 protein: CASTVLRTNTEAFF

CDR3 length: 15
V gene: TRBV7-3
J gene: TRBJ2-1
CDR3 protein: CASSSEGLAGVEQFF

CDR3 length: 17
V gene: TRBV7-9
J gene: TRBJ2-7
CDR3 protein: CASSLAGQGRAAYEQYF

CDR3 length: 15
V gene: TRBV11-2
J gene: TRBJ2-1
CDR3 protein: CASSLVRGRNNEQFF

CDR3 length: 14
V gene: TRBV29-1
J gene: TRBJ1-2
CDR3 protein: CSALPSGVGYGYTF

CDR3 length: 12
V gene: TRBV9
J gene: TRBJ1-2
CDR3 protein: CASSRQAYGYTF